The entry below gives a single T cell receptor (beta chain) sequence along with its context. Its antigen is not identified. The sample comes from a study of T-cell memory formation after mild COVID-19. The overall study: TCR clusters were mostly donor specific.

Study-wide results and caveats: What remained unconfirmed was the SARS-CoV-2 specificity of second-wave clones peaking on day 37.

cDNA libraries for TCR alpha and TCR beta, carrying sample barcodes and UMIs, came from 5'RACE with constant-segment primers. TCRdb recomputed calls from the 5' RACE reads with MiXCR, one row per CDR3 protein. The table has 310,000 or so distinct CDR3 sequences, 15% to 20% seen once. V was clipped by 4 bases and J by 0 bases; unmatched bases: 2. Germline CDR1 reads SGHTA; CDR2 reads FQGNSA. The CDR3 runs to 15 residues. The sequenced material came from PBMCs or a T cell subset sorted from them (not recorded which). The TCR originated in a man between 18 and 35 years old who had mild COVID-19 (a few samples of this study predate the infection). Cell type and time point are not known. This chain connects TRBV7-2 to TRBJ1-5; 8 bases match TRBD1. The CDR3 bases are TGTGCCAGCAGCTGGACAGGGTTTAGCAATCAGCCCCAGCATTTT. Translation: CASSWTGFSNQPQHF.